The 18 T cell receptor beta chains below all came from one sample that was sequenced in a study of blood T cell repertoires in COVID-19. The assay was immunoSEQ multiplex PCR, and TCRdb's table has in-frame clones only and misses some. The table lists about 37,000 clones, about 90% of them singletons. The sequencing sample was made of peripheral blood. The source is a human donor in a cohort sampled during active COVID-19.

This clone appeared a few times. The chain is built from TRBV29-1 and TRBJ2-7; D not resolved. CDR1 is SQVTM and CDR2 is ANQGSEA in the germline V gene. The CDR3 runs to 13 residues. Trimming stripped 5 bases from V and 3 bases from J, with 14 bases between. CDR3 in amino acids: CSVRGGGIYEQYF. In DNA form, the CDR3 reads TGCAGCGTTCGCGGCGGTGGAATCTACGAGCAGTACTTC.

This rearrangement joins TRBV6-5 to TRBJ1-2, with TRBD1 identical over 7 bases. From germline, CDR1 is MNHEY and CDR2 SVGAGI. V was clipped by 5 bases and J by 3 bases; unmatched bases: 9. This CDR3 spans 15 amino acids. As DNA, the CDR3 is TGTGCCAGCAGTCGCCCTGGACAGGCCCACTATGGCTACACCTTC. Translation: CASSRPGQAHYGYTF.

The chain combines TRBV4-3 with TRBJ2-1; possible D gene TRBD2, 6 bases. Looked up from germline, CDR1 is LGHNA and CDR2 is YSLEER. Trimming shortened V by 1 base and J by 4 bases, and 14 bases separated the two germline ends. The CDR3 is 16 amino acids. The CDR3 here is CASSQGERVQYNEQFF. The CDR3 DNA sequence: TGCGCCAGCAGCCAAGGGGAGCGGGTCCAATACAATGAGCAGTTCTTC.

The J gene is TRBJ1-1, the V gene TRBV5-1; TRBD1 is a possible D gene (6 bases). Germline loops: CDR1 SGHRS, CDR2 YFSETQ. V was pared by 3 bases and J by 1 base, with 7 bases between. CDR3 length equals 13 residues. In nucleotides, the CDR3 is TGCGCCAGCAGCTGGGGGCAGAACACTGAAGCTTTCTTT. Its translation: CASSWGQNTEAFF.

The rearrangement joins TRBV28 to TRBJ1-5; TRBD1 matches 7 bases. From germline, CDR1 is MDHEN and CDR2 SYDVKM. This CDR3 spans 14 amino acids. After removal of 5 bases from V and 6 bases from J, the junction contained 7 bases not matched to a gene. CDR3 amino acids: CASSEGTVSQPQHF. The DNA for the CDR3 is TGTGCCAGCAGTGAAGGGACAGTCAGTCAGCCCCAGCATTTT.

CDR3 bases: TGTGCCAGCAGTTCTCGGACAGTCTCTGGAAACACCATATATTTT. Its translation is CASSSRTVSGNTIYF. V gene TRBV6-6 combines with J gene TRBJ1-3; possible D gene TRBD1, 6 bases. The CDR3 extends over 15 amino acids. Germline-derived CDR1 and CDR2 are MNHNY and SVGAGI (reference sequence). The V end lost 4 bases, the J end lost 0 bases, and 10 bases lay between the germline ends.

This clone was picked up one time. This rearrangement joins TRBV3-1 (or the pseudogene TRBV3-2) to TRBJ2-7, with D tentatively TRBD1 (6 bases). This CDR3 region has 14 residues. Trimming removed 4 bases at V and 4 bases at J, with 14 bases between. Germline CDR1 is LGHDT and CDR2 is YNNKEL (reference sequence). In DNA, the CDR3 is TGTGCCAGCAGCCGAACGACAGGAACTTACGAGCAGTACTTC. It specifies CASSRTTGTYEQYF.

The chain is built from TRBV19 and TRBJ2-1; TRBD1 aligns across 9 bases. The CDR3 consists of 17 residues. CDR1 LNHDA and CDR2 SQIVND come from the germline V gene (reference sequence). Germline trimming cut 5 bases from V and 7 bases from J; bases unmatched to any gene: 15. The CDR3 DNA reads TGTGCCAGTAGTTCCCCCCCGGGACAGGGTGGGCAAAATGAGCAGTTCTTC. It yields the protein CASSSPPGQGGQNEQFF.

The rearrangement uses TRBV9 and TRBJ2-4, with 8 bases aligning to TRBD1. The CDR3 is 14 residues long. The germline V gene has CDR1 SGDLS and CDR2 YYNGEE. V lost 4 bases and J lost 4; bases outside the gene matches: 4. The DNA for the CDR3 is TGTGCCAGCAGCCCCCGACAGGGGAAAAACATTCAGTACTTC. Its protein product is CASSPRQGKNIQYF.

The chain is built from TRBV5-6 and TRBJ1-4, with 9 positions matching TRBD1. Germline V gene sequence: CDR1 SGHDT, CDR2 YYEEEE. Trimming cost V 1 base and J 6 bases; bases outside gene matches: 7. The CDR3 has 16 amino acids. The CDR3: CASSLWRTGVYEKLFF. The CDR3 nucleotides read TGTGCCAGCAGCTTGTGGCGGACAGGGGTTTATGAAAAACTGTTTTTT.

The rearrangement links TRBV28 to TRBJ2-7; TRBD2 matches at 13 bases. The trim removed 5 bases at V and 2 bases at J, leaving 3 bases unmatched. The germline V gene encodes CDR1 MDHEN and CDR2 SYDVKM. The CDR3 totals 15 residues. The CDR3 reads CASSPGLAGAYEQYF. CDR3 coding DNA: TGTGCCAGCAGTCCCGGACTAGCGGGAGCCTACGAGCAGTACTTC.

The DNA for the CDR3 is TGTGCCAGCAGCCCCCCGGGCGGGGGTCTAGCCAAAAACATTCAGTACTTC. Translation gives CASSPPGGGLAKNIQYF. This chain joins TRBV5-6 and TRBJ2-4; 7 bases match TRBD2. CDR3 length: 17 residues. With V trimmed by 4 bases and J by 0 bases, 10 bases remained unmatched. The V gene's germline CDR1 is SGHDT and CDR2 YYEEEE.

The V call is TRBV25-1, the J call TRBJ1-5; 8 bases agree with TRBD1. The germline gives CDR1 MGHDK, CDR2 SYGVNS. With V trimmed by 4 bases and J by 6 bases, 2 bases remained unmatched. The CDR3 runs 13 residues. The CDR3 reads CASSGTGSQPQHF. CDR3 sequence (DNA): TGTGCCAGCAGTGGGACAGGGTCTCAGCCCCAGCATTTT.

The rearrangement links TRBV16 to TRBJ1-5; the D is unclear. Per germline, CDR1 KGHSY and CDR2 FQNENV. CDR3 length: 12 amino acids. Trimming removed 4 bases from V and 7 bases from J, with 8 bases in between. In DNA form, the CDR3 reads TGTGCCAGCAGCCCTCGTCCCCAGCCCCAGCATTTT. Residues: CASSPRPQPQHF.

This CDR3 is CASSSGTGGSYGYTF. DNA for the CDR3: TGTGCCAGTAGTTCCGGGACAGGGGGCAGCTATGGCTACACCTTC. The genes are TRBV19 and TRBJ1-2, with 12 bases identical to TRBD1. Germline V gives CDR1 LNHDA, CDR2 SQIVND (reference sequence). With 5 bases clipped from V and 4 bases from J, the junction kept 5 bases outside the gene matches. The CDR3 extends over 15 amino acids.

V and J are TRBV5-1 and TRBJ1-1, with 9 bases fitting TRBD1. This CDR3 comprises 17 residues. From germline, CDR1 is SGHRS and CDR2 YFSETQ. The V segment lost 0 bases and the J segment 6 bases; nucleotides outside the gene matches: 12. The CDR3 reads CASSLGYRGLRTSEAFF. In DNA, the CDR3 is TGCGCCAGCAGCTTGGGCTACAGGGGGCTAAGGACCTCTGAAGCTTTCTTT.

This chain links TRBV7-6 with TRBJ2-2; 8 nucleotides agree with TRBD2. J gave up 6 bases and V 1 base, and 7 bases lay outside the gene matches. Germline V gene lookup returns CDR1 SGHVS and CDR2 FNYEAQ. This CDR3 has 16 amino acids. CDR3 protein: CASSLEREITAGELFF. In DNA form, the CDR3 reads TGTGCCAGCAGCTTAGAGCGGGAGATAACCGCCGGGGAGCTGTTTTTT.

The CDR3 bases are TGCGCCAGCAGCCAAGGGGGAGGATGGACTAGCGGGAGTTTCGCCGGGGAGCTGTTTTTT. Its protein is CASSQGGGWTSGSFAGELFF. The chain carries TRBV4-1 and TRBJ2-2; 13 bases agree with TRBD2. CDR1 and CDR2 from the germline V gene are MGHRA and YSYEKL. Germline trimming cut 1 base from V and 6 bases from J; bases unmatched to any gene: 14. The CDR3 is 20 residues long.